These T cell receptor beta chains were read from a single sample in a study of blood T cell repertoires in COVID-19. The assay was immunoSEQ multiplex PCR, and TCRdb's table has in-frame clones only and misses some. The table shows about 24,000 clones, with about four fifths occurring only once. What was sequenced was peripheral blood. The receptors here all came from a man in his forties or fifties with COVID-19, enrolled during active disease. Each CDR3 is given with its conserved first and last residue. The D gene is left open where the match is weak. Clone size is stated in some rows and not others, as once, few, many or a class when expanded.

CDR3aa: CASSLGQASSLHF
CDR3nt: TGTGCCAGCAGCTTAGGACAGGCTTCTTCCCTCCACTTT
d_gene: .
j_gene: TRBJ1-6
abundance: .
v_gene: TRBV7-2

CDR3aa: CASSFDRANEQYF
CDR3nt: TGCGCCAGCAGCTTCGACAGGGCCAACGAGCAGTACTTC
d_gene: TRBD1
j_gene: TRBJ2-7
abundance: .
v_gene: TRBV5-1

CDR3aa: CASSPRGEETQYF
CDR3nt: TGTGCCAGCAGCCCCAGGGGTGAAGAGACCCAGTACTTC
d_gene: .
j_gene: TRBJ2-5
abundance: .
v_gene: TRBV7-8

CDR3aa: CASSSTGTDTQYF
CDR3nt: TGTGCCAGCAGCTCCACGGGCACAGATACGCAGTATTTT
d_gene: .
j_gene: TRBJ2-3
abundance: .
v_gene: TRBV7-3

CDR3aa: CATEWTGGGGVGGELFF
CDR3nt: TGTGCCACCGAGTGGACAGGGGGCGGAGGGGTCGGCGGGGAGCTGTTTTTT
d_gene: TRBD1
j_gene: TRBJ2-2
abundance: .
v_gene: TRBV24-1

CDR3aa: CASSREPTGAQQYF
CDR3nt: TGCGCCAGCAGCCGAGAACCCACAGGGGCTCAGCAGTACTTC
d_gene: TRBD1
j_gene: TRBJ2-7
abundance: .
v_gene: TRBV4-1

CDR3aa: CASSEGGQGDQPQHF
CDR3nt: TGTGCCAGCAGCGAGGGGGGACAGGGAGATCAGCCCCAGCATTTT
d_gene: TRBD1
j_gene: TRBJ1-5
abundance: once
v_gene: TRBV9

CDR3aa: CASTPGGAEETQYF
CDR3nt: TGCGCCAGCACACCAGGAGGGGCGGAAGAGACCCAGTACTTC
d_gene: .
j_gene: TRBJ2-5
abundance: .
v_gene: TRBV5-1

CDR3aa: CASSPSRLQRNEQFF
CDR3nt: TGTGCCAGCAGCCCTTCGCGGTTACAAAGGAATGAGCAGTTCTTC
d_gene: .
j_gene: TRBJ2-1
abundance: few
v_gene: TRBV7-8

CDR3aa: CASSQEPGQDRGYTF
CDR3nt: TGCGCCAGCAGCCAAGAACCGGGACAGGACCGTGGCTACACCTTC
d_gene: TRBD1
j_gene: TRBJ1-2
abundance: .
v_gene: TRBV4-1

CDR3aa: CASSAGRNYGYTF
CDR3nt: TGTGCCAGCAGCGCAGGCAGGAACTATGGCTACACCTTC
d_gene: .
j_gene: TRBJ1-2
abundance: .
v_gene: TRBV7-2

CDR3aa: CASSQRGGPNYNEQFF
CDR3nt: TGTGCCAGCAGCCAGCGGGGGGGGCCTAACTACAATGAGCAGTTCTTC
d_gene: TRBD2
j_gene: TRBJ2-1
abundance: .
v_gene: TRBV11-1

CDR3aa: CASRRQNTEAFF
CDR3nt: TGTGCCAGCAGACGACAAAACACTGAAGCTTTCTTT
d_gene: .
j_gene: TRBJ1-1
abundance: .
v_gene: TRBV11-2

CDR3aa: CASSLGTGLQPQHF
CDR3nt: TGTGCCAGCAGCTTGGGGACAGGGCTTCAGCCCCAGCATTTT
d_gene: TRBD1
j_gene: TRBJ1-5
abundance: .
v_gene: TRBV13

CDR3aa: CASSLPPANNEQFF
CDR3nt: TGTGCCAGCAGCTTACCCCCAGCGAACAATGAGCAGTTCTTC
d_gene: .
j_gene: TRBJ2-1
abundance: .
v_gene: TRBV13

CDR3aa: CASSLPGEEETQYF
CDR3nt: TGTGCCAGCAGCTTGCCCGGGGAGGAGGAGACCCAGTACTTC
d_gene: .
j_gene: TRBJ2-5
abundance: .
v_gene: TRBV5-6

CDR3aa: CATSDSGQGIFGYTF
CDR3nt: TGTGCCACCAGTGATTCTGGACAGGGGATTTTTGGCTACACCTTC
d_gene: TRBD1
j_gene: TRBJ1-2
abundance: .
v_gene: TRBV24-1

CDR3aa: CASSLGDRGGETQYF
CDR3nt: TGCGCCAGCAGCTTGGGGGACCGCGGAGGGGAGACCCAGTACTTC
d_gene: .
j_gene: TRBJ2-5
abundance: .
v_gene: TRBV5-1

CDR3aa: CASSSPDTSSYEQYF
CDR3nt: TGTGCCAGCAGTTCCCCCGACACCAGCTCCTACGAGCAGTACTTC
d_gene: .
j_gene: TRBJ2-7
abundance: .
v_gene: TRBV28

CDR3aa: CASRSLNSVYGYTF
CDR3nt: TGTGCCAGCAGGAGCCTGAATTCCGTCTATGGCTACACCTTC
d_gene: .
j_gene: TRBJ1-2
abundance: few
v_gene: TRBV27

CDR3aa: CASSPHGDYNEQFF
CDR3nt: TGTGCCAGCAGCCCACACGGGGACTACAATGAGCAGTTCTTC
d_gene: .
j_gene: TRBJ2-1
abundance: .
v_gene: TRBV9

CDR3aa: CAWSRAGGANQPQHF
CDR3nt: TGTGCCTGGAGTAGGGCAGGGGGCGCGAATCAGCCCCAGCATTTT
d_gene: TRBD1
j_gene: TRBJ1-5
abundance: .
v_gene: TRBV30

CDR3aa: CASSLRQGSNTEAFF
CDR3nt: TGTGCCAGCAGCCTCCGACAGGGTTCGAACACTGAAGCTTTCTTT
d_gene: TRBD1
j_gene: TRBJ1-1
abundance: .
v_gene: TRBV7-9

CDR3aa: CSVAEETYEQYF
CDR3nt: TGCAGCGTTGCGGAGGAGACCTACGAGCAGTACTTC
d_gene: .
j_gene: TRBJ2-7
abundance: .
v_gene: TRBV29-1

CDR3aa: CASSGAGTVSETQYF
CDR3nt: TGTGCCAGCAGCGGAGCCGGGACAGTCTCAGAGACCCAGTACTTC
d_gene: TRBD1
j_gene: TRBJ2-5
abundance: few
v_gene: TRBV9

CDR3aa: CASSKLRGTGGVNTEAFF
CDR3nt: TGTGCCAGCAGCAAATTAAGAGGGACAGGGGGGGTGAACACTGAAGCTTTCTTT
d_gene: .
j_gene: TRBJ1-1
abundance: .
v_gene: TRBV21-1

CDR3aa: CSVGRSGGRMNTEAFF
CDR3nt: TGCAGCGTTGGTCGGTCTGGGGGCCGAATGAACACTGAAGCTTTCTTT
d_gene: .
j_gene: TRBJ1-1
abundance: .
v_gene: TRBV29-1

CDR3aa: CASSQTSGGPRVNIQYF
CDR3nt: TGTGCCAGCAGTCAGACTAGCGGGGGCCCACGAGTCAACATTCAGTACTTC
d_gene: TRBD2
j_gene: TRBJ2-4
abundance: .
v_gene: TRBV3-1/TRBV3-2

CDR3aa: CASSLNREYGYTF
CDR3nt: TGTGCCAGCTCACTAAACAGGGAGTATGGCTACACCTTC
d_gene: .
j_gene: TRBJ1-2
abundance: .
v_gene: TRBV18

CDR3aa: CSVDGSGRGDTQYF
CDR3nt: TGCAGCGTTGACGGTAGCGGGAGGGGAGATACGCAGTATTTT
d_gene: TRBD2
j_gene: TRBJ2-3
abundance: .
v_gene: TRBV29-1

CDR3aa: CASSLSGRDPNEQFF
CDR3nt: TGTGCCAGCAGTCTTAGCGGGAGGGACCCGAATGAGCAGTTCTTC
d_gene: TRBD2
j_gene: TRBJ2-1
abundance: .
v_gene: TRBV2

CDR3aa: CASSSQTGQTEAFF
CDR3nt: TGTGCCAGCAGCTCCCAGACAGGCCAGACTGAAGCTTTCTTT
d_gene: .
j_gene: TRBJ1-1
abundance: .
v_gene: TRBV11-2

CDR3aa: CASSPNRAGELFF
CDR3nt: TGCGCCAGCAGCCCCAACAGGGCCGGCGAGCTGTTTTTT
d_gene: .
j_gene: TRBJ2-2
abundance: .
v_gene: TRBV5-1

CDR3aa: CASSLYSNYGYTF
CDR3nt: TGTGCCAGCAGTTTATACAGCAACTATGGCTACACCTTC
d_gene: .
j_gene: TRBJ1-2
abundance: few
v_gene: TRBV27

CDR3aa: CASSIEGHNEQFF
CDR3nt: TGTGCCAGTAGTATAGAGGGCCACAATGAGCAGTTCTTC
d_gene: .
j_gene: TRBJ2-1
abundance: few
v_gene: TRBV19

CDR3aa: CAWTKKGQGRGEKLFF
CDR3nt: TGTGCCTGGACCAAAAAAGGACAGGGGAGGGGTGAAAAACTGTTTTTT
d_gene: TRBD1
j_gene: TRBJ1-4
abundance: .
v_gene: TRBV30

CDR3aa: CASSFGTGDSPLHF
CDR3nt: TGTGCCAGCAGCTTTGGGACAGGGGATTCACCCCTCCACTTT
d_gene: TRBD1
j_gene: TRBJ1-6
abundance: .
v_gene: TRBV11-2

CDR3aa: CASNPGLAGVEQFF
CDR3nt: TGTGCCAGCAACCCCGGACTAGCGGGAGTTGAGCAGTTCTTC
d_gene: TRBD2
j_gene: TRBJ2-1
abundance: .
v_gene: TRBV6-5

CDR3aa: CASSRDRDGYGYTF
CDR3nt: TGTGCCAGCAGCAGGGACAGGGATGGCTATGGCTACACCTTC
d_gene: TRBD1
j_gene: TRBJ1-2
abundance: .
v_gene: TRBV2

CDR3aa: CASSLGLAGVYTDTQYF
CDR3nt: TGTGCCAGCTCGCTAGGTTTAGCGGGAGTTTATACAGATACGCAGTATTTT
d_gene: TRBD2
j_gene: TRBJ2-3
abundance: .
v_gene: TRBV18

CDR3aa: CASSPDSGRETQYF
CDR3nt: TGTGCCAGCAGCCCCGATAGCGGGAGGGAGACCCAGTACTTC
d_gene: TRBD2
j_gene: TRBJ2-5
abundance: few
v_gene: TRBV5-4